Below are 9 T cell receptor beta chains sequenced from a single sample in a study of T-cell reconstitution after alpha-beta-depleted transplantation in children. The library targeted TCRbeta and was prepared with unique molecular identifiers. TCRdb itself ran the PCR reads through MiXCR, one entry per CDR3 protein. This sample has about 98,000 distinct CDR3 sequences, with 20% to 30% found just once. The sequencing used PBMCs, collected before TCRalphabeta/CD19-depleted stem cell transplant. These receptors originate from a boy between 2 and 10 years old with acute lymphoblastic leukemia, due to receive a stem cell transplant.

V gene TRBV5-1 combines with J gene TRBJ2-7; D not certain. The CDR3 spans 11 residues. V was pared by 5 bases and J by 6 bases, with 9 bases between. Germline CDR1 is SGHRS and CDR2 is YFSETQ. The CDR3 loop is CASRGETEQYF. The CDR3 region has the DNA TGCGCCAGCAGGGGTGAAACCGAGCAGTACTTC.

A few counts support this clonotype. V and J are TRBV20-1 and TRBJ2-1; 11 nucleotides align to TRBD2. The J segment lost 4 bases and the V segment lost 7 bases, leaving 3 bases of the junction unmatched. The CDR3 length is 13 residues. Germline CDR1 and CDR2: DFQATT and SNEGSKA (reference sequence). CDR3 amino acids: CSGGLAAYNEQFF. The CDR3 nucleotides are TGCAGTGGGGGACTAGCGGCATACAATGAGCAGTTCTTC.

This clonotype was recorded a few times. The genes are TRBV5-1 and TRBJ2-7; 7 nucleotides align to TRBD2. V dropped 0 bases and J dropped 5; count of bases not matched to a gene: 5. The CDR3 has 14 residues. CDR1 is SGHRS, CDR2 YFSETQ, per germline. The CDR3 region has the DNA TGCGCCAGCAGCTTGGTCCCCGGGAGGAACGAGCAGTACTTC. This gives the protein CASSLVPGRNEQYF. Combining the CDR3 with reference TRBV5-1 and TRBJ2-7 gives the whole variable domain KAGVTQTPRYLIKTRGQQVTLSCSPISGHRSVSWYQQTPGQGLQFLFEYFSETQRNKGNFPGRFSGRQFSNSRSEMNVSTLELGDSALYLCASSLVPGRNEQYFGPGTRLTVT.

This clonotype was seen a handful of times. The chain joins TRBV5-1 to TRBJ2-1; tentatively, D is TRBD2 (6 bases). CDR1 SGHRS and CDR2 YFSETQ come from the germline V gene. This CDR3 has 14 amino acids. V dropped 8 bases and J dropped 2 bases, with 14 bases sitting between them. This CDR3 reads CASTVADAYNEQFF. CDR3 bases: TGCGCCAGTACCGTAGCGGACGCCTACAATGAGCAGTTCTTC.

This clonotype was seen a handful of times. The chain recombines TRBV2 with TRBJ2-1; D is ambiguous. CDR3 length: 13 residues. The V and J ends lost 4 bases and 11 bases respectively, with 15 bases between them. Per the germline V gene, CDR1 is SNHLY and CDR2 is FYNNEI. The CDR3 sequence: CASSVYGRDKQFF. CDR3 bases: TGTGCCAGCAGTGTCTATGGGCGAGATAAGCAGTTCTTC.

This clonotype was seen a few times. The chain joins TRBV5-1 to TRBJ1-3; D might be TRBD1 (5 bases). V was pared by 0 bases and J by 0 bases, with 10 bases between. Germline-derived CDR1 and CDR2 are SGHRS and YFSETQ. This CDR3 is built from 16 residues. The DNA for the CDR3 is TGCGCCAGCAGCTTGGACGACAGCCGCTCTGGAAACACCATATATTTT. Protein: CASSLDDSRSGNTIYF.

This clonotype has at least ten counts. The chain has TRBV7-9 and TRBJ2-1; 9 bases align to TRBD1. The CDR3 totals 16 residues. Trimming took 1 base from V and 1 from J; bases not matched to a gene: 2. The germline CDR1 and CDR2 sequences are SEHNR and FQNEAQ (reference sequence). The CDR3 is CASSLVGQGSYNEQFF. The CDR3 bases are TGTGCCAGCAGCTTAGTAGGACAGGGGTCCTACAATGAGCAGTTCTTC.

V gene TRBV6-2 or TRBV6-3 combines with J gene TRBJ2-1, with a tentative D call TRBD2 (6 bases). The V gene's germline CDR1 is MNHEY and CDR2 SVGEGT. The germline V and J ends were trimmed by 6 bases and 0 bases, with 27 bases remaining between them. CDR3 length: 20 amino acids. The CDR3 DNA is TGTGCCAGCAGCCCCGATTTGGGGGGAAGATCGAGCGGCTCCTACAATGAGCAGTTCTTC. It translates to CASSPDLGGRSSGSYNEQFF.

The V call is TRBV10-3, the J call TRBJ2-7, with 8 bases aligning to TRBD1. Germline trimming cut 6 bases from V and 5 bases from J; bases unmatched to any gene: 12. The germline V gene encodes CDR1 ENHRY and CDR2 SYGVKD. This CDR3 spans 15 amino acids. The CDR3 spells CAIRDGQGMGNEQYF. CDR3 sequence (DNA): TGTGCCATCAGAGATGGACAGGGAATGGGAAACGAGCAGTACTTC.